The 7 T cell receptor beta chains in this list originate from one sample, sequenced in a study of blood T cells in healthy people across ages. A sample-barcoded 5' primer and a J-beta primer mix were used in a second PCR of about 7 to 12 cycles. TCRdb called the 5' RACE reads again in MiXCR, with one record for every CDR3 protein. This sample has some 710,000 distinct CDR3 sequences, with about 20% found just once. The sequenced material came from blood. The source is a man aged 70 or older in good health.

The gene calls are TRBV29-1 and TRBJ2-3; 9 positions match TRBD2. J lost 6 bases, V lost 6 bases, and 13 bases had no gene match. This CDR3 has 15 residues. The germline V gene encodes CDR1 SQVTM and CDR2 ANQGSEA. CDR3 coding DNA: TGCAGCGTCTCCGGGACTAGCAAGACTTTGGATACGCAGTATTTT. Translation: CSVSGTSKTLDTQYF.

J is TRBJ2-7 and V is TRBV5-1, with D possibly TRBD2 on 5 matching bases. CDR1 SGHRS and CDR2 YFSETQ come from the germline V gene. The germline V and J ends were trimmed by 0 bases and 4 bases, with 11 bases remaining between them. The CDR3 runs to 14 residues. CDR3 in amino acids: CASSLEYSGYEQYF. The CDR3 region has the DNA TGCGCCAGCAGCTTGGAGTACAGCGGATACGAGCAGTACTTC.

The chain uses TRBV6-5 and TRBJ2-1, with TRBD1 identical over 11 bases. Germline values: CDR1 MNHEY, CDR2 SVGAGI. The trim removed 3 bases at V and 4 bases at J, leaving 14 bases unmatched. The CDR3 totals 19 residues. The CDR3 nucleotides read TGTGCCAGCAGTTATGGTCCCGGTTCCGGGACAGGGGGGTACAATGAGCAGTTCTTC. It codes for CASSYGPGSGTGGYNEQFF.

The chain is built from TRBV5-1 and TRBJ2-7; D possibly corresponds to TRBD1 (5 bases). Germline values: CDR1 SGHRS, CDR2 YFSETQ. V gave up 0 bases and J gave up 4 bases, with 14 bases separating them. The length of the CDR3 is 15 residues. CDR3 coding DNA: TGCGCCAGCAGCTTGGTTGCAGGGCAACCATACGAGCAGTACTTC. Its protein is CASSLVAGQPYEQYF.

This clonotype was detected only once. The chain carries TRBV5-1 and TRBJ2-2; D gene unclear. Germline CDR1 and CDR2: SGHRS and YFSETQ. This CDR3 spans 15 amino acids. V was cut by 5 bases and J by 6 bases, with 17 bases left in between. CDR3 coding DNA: TGCGCCAGCAGTCGCGAATCCGAGGTGGCCGGGGAGCTGTTTTTT. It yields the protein CASSRESEVAGELFF.

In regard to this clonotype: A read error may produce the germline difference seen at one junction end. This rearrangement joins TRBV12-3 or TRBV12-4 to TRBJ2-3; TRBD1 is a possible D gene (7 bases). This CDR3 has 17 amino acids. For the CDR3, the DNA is TGTGCCAGCAGTTCCCTAGGACTGAGCGCGGGGACAGATGCGCAGTATTTT. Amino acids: CASSSLGLSAGTDAQYF.

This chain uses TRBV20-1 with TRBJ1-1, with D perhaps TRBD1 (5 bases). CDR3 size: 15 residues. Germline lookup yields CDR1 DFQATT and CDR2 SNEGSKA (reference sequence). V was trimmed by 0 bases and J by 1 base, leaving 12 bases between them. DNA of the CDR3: TGCAGTGCTAGAGATGTACAGGTCCCGAACACTGAAGCTTTCTTT. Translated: CSARDVQVPNTEAFF.